This section outlines one TCR beta chain sequence together with its context. Its antigen is not identified. This CDR3 comprises 14 residues. Per the germline V gene, CDR1 is SNHLY and CDR2 is FYNNEI. V dropped 4 bases and J dropped 0 bases, with 9 bases sitting between them. Profiling that covered TCR beta VDJ and CDR3 relied on genomic DNA as its template. In TCRdb, the reads were re-called with MiXCR into one record per CDR3 protein. The top ten hold 25% to 35% of the sample, which has 100,000 to 150,000 distinct CDR3 sequences, over 55% seen once. These data are taken from a study of CD8+CD57+ T cells in acquired aplastic anemia. Study at large: The study obtained an average of 3.2 ug of DNA from sorted CD4+ and CD8+ cells. General study points: Patients showed no significant difference from controls in CD8+ Simpson's diversity.

By flow cytometry, patients selected for sequencing had shown an expansion of CD8+CD57+ cells. The sequence derives from a human donor with aplastic anemia. The chain links TRBV2 to TRBJ2-5; D is possibly TRBD1 (5 bases). Sequences were obtained from sorted CD4+, CD8+, or CD8+CD57+ T cells (not recorded which) from PBMCs. CDR3 DNA: TGTGCCAGCAGTGGGGCAGGGAACCAAGAGACCCAGTACTTC. Residues: CASSGAGNQETQYF.